What follows describes a single TCR beta chain. This sample is part of a study of radiotherapy plus CTLA-4 blockade in lung cancer. The CDR3 totals 13 residues. Germline lookup yields CDR1 SGHDN and CDR2 FVKESK. The V segment lost 7 bases and the J segment 6 bases; nucleotides outside the gene matches: 7. Data came from immunoSEQ multiplex PCR; TCRdb stores just in-frame clones and leaves some out. The repertoire includes 75,000 to 100,000 clones, around 88% of them detected once, and roughly 4.6% sits in the top ten. This chain joins TRBV14 and TRBJ2-3, with 7 bases lining up with TRBD1. Specimen: peripheral blood, collected from a patient treated with radiotherapy plus ipilimumab. This TCR was recovered from a human donor with non-small cell lung cancer that progressed on radiotherapy plus ipilimumab. The CDR3 region is CASTNDRVDTQYF. CDR3 coding DNA: TGTGCCAGCACAAACGACAGGGTGGATACGCAGTATTTT.